The clone carrying this T cell receptor beta chain showed up just a few times. The sample is drawn from a study of cytomegalovirus exposure and HLA in healthy donors. Across the whole study: From donors who were HLA-typed, an early data release held about 85 million unique TCRs.

Germline V gene lookup returns CDR1 GTSNPN and CDR2 SVGIG (reference sequence). Trimming cost V 8 bases and J 3 bases, with 19 bases left between them. The CDR3 covers 14 residues. Donors were ostensibly healthy at sampling, although undocumented immune exposures were probable. Amplification used 60 Vbeta primers and 13 Jbeta primers. Profiled with immunoSEQ multiplex PCR; TCRdb holds only in-frame clones, not every one. This sample has 100,000 or so clones; roughly 75% occur once, and the top ten carry about 4.4%. The receptor comes from a young woman in good health and CMV-seropositive. Sequenced material: PBMCs. This rearrangement joins TRBV30 to TRBJ2-5, with D perhaps TRBD2 (5 bases). The chain's CDR3 is CAARGLIREETQYF. CDR3 DNA sequence: TGTGCCGCCCGAGGACTGATCCGAGAAGAGACCCAGTACTTC.